One T cell receptor beta chain is described in this entry. The data stem from a study of CD8 T cells in Susac syndrome. With V trimmed by 1 base and J by 1 base, 3 bases remained unmatched. The CDR3 extends over 17 amino acids. Germline-derived CDR1 and CDR2 are MGHRA and YSYEKL. FACS enriched CD8+ TEMRA cells, while bulk CD8+ and CD4+ were negatively isolated. Reverse transcription used roughly 0.45 to 1 ug RNA and random hexamers. One entry per CDR3 protein, called by TCRdb with MiXCR from the immunoSEQ multiplex PCR reads. This sample yields 350,000 to 550,000 distinct CDR3 sequences, of which 75% to 90% are seen a single time; approximately 0.12% belongs to the top ten.

Sequencing used CD8+ T cells from PBMCs. This TCR came from a human donor with multiple sclerosis. This chain uses TRBV4-1 with TRBJ2-5; 13 bases agree with TRBD2. The CDR3 is CASSQGTSGGFQETQYF. The DNA for the CDR3 is TGCGCCAGCAGCCAAGGGACTAGCGGGGGATTCCAAGAGACCCAGTACTTC.